This TCR beta chain was recovered during a study of blood T cell repertoires in COVID-19. Study background: The United States, Italy and Spain supplied acute and convalescent COVID-19 samples.

The V segment lost 6 bases and the J segment 4 bases; nucleotides outside the gene matches: 6. The length of the CDR3 is 14 residues. Germline V CDR1 and CDR2: MNHEY, SMNVEV (reference sequence). In the original analysis: Scientists estimated how many nucleated cells there were by amplifying reference gene primers. TCRdb keeps only in-frame clones here, not all; method: immunoSEQ multiplex PCR. The V and J calls and clone size are taken from that table; D and trimming were inferred from the DNA. This table has about 160,000 clones, about 80% appearing once. This chain uses TRBV27 with TRBJ1-3; 7 positions agree with TRBD1. The receptor's source is a woman older than 75 with acute or convalescent COVID-19. Sequenced sample: peripheral blood. CDR3 amino acids: CASSRTGSGNTIYF. CDR3 nucleotides: TGTGCCAGCAGCCGGACAGGATCGGGAAACACCATATATTTT.